This TCR beta chain was identified in a study of molecular identifiers for immune sequencing clone quantification. Across the study: Sequencing covered four of five parts into which replicate RNA from about 20,000 or 100,000 naive CD8 cells was split.

After removal of 2 bases from V and 5 bases from J, the junction contained 15 bases not matched to a gene. From germline, CDR1 is DFQATT and CDR2 SNEGSKA (reference sequence). The CDR3 consists of 18 residues. Generation of bulk TCR libraries relied on previously described methods and listed TCR primers. TCRdb redid the calling of the PCR reads with MiXCR, one entry per CDR3 protein. The data hold roughly 630,000 distinct CDR3 sequences, with over 25% observed a single time. Based on a CD8+CD4-CCR7+CD45RA+ profile, naive CD8 T cells were sorted. Findings of the study overall: Spiked Jurkat TCR RNA originating from one cell could reportedly be identified amid one million naive cells.

This clonotype has ten or more counts. The antigen is undetermined. The receptor comes from a human donor in good health. Some libraries in this study had Jurkat cell RNA spiked in. Sequenced input: naive CD8+ T cells from blood, with Jurkat cell RNA spiked in. Regarding subset: FACS-sorted CD8+CD4-CCR7+CD45RA+ naive T cells. The chain combines TRBV20-1 with TRBJ2-1; 10 nucleotides agree with TRBD2. The CDR3 bases are TGCAGTGCTAGAAGCGGGGAGGCTAGCGGGAGCAGAAACAATGAGCAGTTCTTC. Translation gives CSARSGEASGSRNNEQFF.